This section outlines one T cell receptor beta chain sequence together with its context. The entry originates in a study of cytotoxic CD8 clonotypes in ibrutinib-treated CLL. TCRdb's copy holds only in-frame clones and misses some; the assay was immunoSEQ multiplex PCR. The data contain around 130,000 clones, roughly 80% of them singletons. There are 16 residues in the CDR3. Germline values: CDR1 SGDLS, CDR2 YYNGEE. V shed 1 base and J shed 4 bases, with 15 bases lying between them. This chain uses TRBV9 with TRBJ1-3; D is undetermined. The TCR comes from a human donor with chronic lymphocytic leukemia. This specimen consisted of PBMCs, obtained after 24 months of ibrutinib treatment. CDR3 bases: TGTGCCAGCAGCGTACGACCCCTCGCGTCCGGAAACACCATATATTTT. It is translated as CASSVRPLASGNTIYF.